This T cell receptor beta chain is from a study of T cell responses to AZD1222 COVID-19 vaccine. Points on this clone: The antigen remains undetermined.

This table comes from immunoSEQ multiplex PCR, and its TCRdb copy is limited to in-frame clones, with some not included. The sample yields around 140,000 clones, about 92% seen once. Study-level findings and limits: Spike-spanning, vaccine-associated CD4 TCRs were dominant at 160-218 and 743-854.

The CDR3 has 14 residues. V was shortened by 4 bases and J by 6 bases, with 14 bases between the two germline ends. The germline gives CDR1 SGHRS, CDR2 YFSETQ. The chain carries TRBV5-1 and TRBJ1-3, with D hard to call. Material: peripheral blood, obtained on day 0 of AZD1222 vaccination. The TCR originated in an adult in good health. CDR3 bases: TGCGCCAGCAGCCTGGGGTCGGTTGAAAACACCATATATTTT. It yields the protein CASSLGSVENTIYF.